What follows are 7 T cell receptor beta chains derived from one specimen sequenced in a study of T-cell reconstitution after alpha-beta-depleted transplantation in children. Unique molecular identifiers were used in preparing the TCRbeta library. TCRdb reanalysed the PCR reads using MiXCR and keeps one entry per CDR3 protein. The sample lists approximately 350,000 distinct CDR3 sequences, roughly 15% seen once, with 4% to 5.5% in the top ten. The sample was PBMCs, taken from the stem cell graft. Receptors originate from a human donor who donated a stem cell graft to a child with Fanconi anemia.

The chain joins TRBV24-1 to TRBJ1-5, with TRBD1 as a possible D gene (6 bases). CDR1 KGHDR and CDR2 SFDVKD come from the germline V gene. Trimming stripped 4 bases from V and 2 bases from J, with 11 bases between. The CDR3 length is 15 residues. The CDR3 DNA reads TGTGCCACCAGTGAGGGGGGCGAAGGCAATCAGCCCCAGCATTTT. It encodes CATSEGGEGNQPQHF.

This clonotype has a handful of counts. In nucleotides, the CDR3 is TGCGCCAGCAGCTTGGGGGACAGGGGGACCCGAGAGACCCAGTACTTC. Encoded protein: CASSLGDRGTRETQYF. This rearrangement joins TRBV5-1 to TRBJ2-5; 11 bases map to TRBD1. The trim removed 0 bases at V and 4 bases at J, leaving 5 bases unmatched. The CDR3 sequence is 16 residues long. Germline assignment: CDR1 SGHRS and CDR2 YFSETQ. Supplemented by reference TRBV5-1 and TRBJ2-5, the full variable domain reads KAGVTQTPRYLIKTRGQQVTLSCSPISGHRSVSWYQQTPGQGLQFLFEYFSETQRNKGNFPGRFSGRQFSNSRSEMNVSTLELGDSALYLCASSLGDRGTRETQYFGPGTRLLVL.

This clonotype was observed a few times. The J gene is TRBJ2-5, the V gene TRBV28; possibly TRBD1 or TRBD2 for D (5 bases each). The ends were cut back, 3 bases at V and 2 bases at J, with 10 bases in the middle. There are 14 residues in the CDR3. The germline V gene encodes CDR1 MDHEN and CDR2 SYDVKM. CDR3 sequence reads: CASSFLGEQETQYF. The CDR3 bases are TGTGCCAGCAGTTTCTTGGGGGAACAAGAGACCCAGTACTTC.

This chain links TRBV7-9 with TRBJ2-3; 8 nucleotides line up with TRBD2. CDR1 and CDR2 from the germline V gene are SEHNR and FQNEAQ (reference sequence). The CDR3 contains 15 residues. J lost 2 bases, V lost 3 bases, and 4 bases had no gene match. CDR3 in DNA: TGTGCCAGCAGCTTCGGCGGGGGGAACACAGATACGCAGTATTTT. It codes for CASSFGGGNTDTQYF.

The CDR3 region is CAISESLSSNQPQHF. CDR3 in DNA: TGTGCCATCAGTGAGTCGTTGAGTAGCAATCAGCCCCAGCATTTT. V usage is TRBV10-3 and J usage is TRBJ1-5; D is undetermined. Per the germline V gene, CDR1 is ENHRY and CDR2 is SYGVKD. V was shortened by 0 bases and J by 0 bases, with 6 bases between the two germline ends. The CDR3 is 15 residues long.

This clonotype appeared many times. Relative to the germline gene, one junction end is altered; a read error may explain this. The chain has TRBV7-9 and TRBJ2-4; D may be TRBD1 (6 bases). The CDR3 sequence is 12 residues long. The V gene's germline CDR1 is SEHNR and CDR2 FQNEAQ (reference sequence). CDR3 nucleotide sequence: TGTGCCAGCAGCCAAGGACAGCTTTACTGGGACTTC. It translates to CASSQGQLYWDF. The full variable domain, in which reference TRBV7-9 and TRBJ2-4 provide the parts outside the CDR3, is DTGVSQNPRHKITKRGQNVTFRCDPISEHNRLYWYRQTLGQGPEFLTYFQNEAQLEKSRLLSDRFSAERPKGSFSTLEIQRTEQGDSAMYLCASSQGQLYWDFGAGTRLSVL.

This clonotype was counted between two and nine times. Here the CDR3 DNA reads TGTGCCAGCAGCACATCCTGGGCCCCTAACACCGGGGAGCTGTTTTTT. Translation gives CASSTSWAPNTGELFF. This chain uses TRBV21-1 with TRBJ2-2; TRBD2 reflects the table's D call only, with no check against the DNA. TRBV21-1 is noted as a pseudogene. The CDR3 sequence is 16 residues long.